The clone carrying this T cell receptor (beta chain) has just a few counts. The sample originates from a study of blood T cells in healthy people across ages. Study-wide context: Template switching picked up about one barcoded beta molecule for each two T cells.

The CDR3 spans 13 residues. V was shortened by 7 bases and J by 4 bases, with 11 bases between the two germline ends. Germline V gene data show CDR1 as SGHTA and CDR2 as FQGNSA. Through a sample-barcoded 5' primer and a J-beta primer mix, a second PCR was run for 7 to 11 cycles. Every sample produced at least 2.5 million CDR3-containing paired-end reads. TCRdb called the 5' RACE reads again in MiXCR, with one record for every CDR3 protein. In the table there are around 690,000 distinct CDR3 sequences, roughly 58% of which are singletons. The genes are TRBV7-2 and TRBJ2-1; D is undetermined. The receptor comes from a man in his fifties or sixties in good health. Sequences were obtained from blood. CDR3 nucleotides: TGTGCCAGCACCGAAACTGGTTACAATGAGCAGTTCTTC. Residues: CASTETGYNEQFF.